The following is a TCR beta chain sequence with its context. Its antigen is still unknown. Expressed TCRB transcripts got sequenced, as all isolated RNA was reverse transcribed. The assay was immunoSEQ multiplex PCR, and TCRdb's table has in-frame clones only and misses some. The sample consists of roughly 51,000 clones, around half of them appearing once. This specimen belongs to a study of beta chain features in type 1 diabetes. Notes on the study in general: For cells with high TCR expression, cDNA sequencing could yield over-representation. VDJ junctions from type 1 diabetes patients carried fewer insertions and larger deletions. TCRB CDR3 length was moderately but significantly reduced in all four CD4+ subsets of Type 1 diabetes patients. A definitive answer on HLA type influencing TCRB rearrangement was not reached here.

There are 13 residues in the CDR3. The germline CDR1 and CDR2 sequences are SEHNR and FQNEAQ (reference sequence). J gave up 2 bases and V 6 bases, and 2 bases lay outside the gene matches. V and J are TRBV7-9 and TRBJ2-3; 7 nucleotides agree with TRBD2. The TCR sequence derives from a woman aged 40 to 49 with type 1 diabetes. The material sequenced was Tregs from blood. CDR3 nucleotides: TGTGCCAGCAGTCGGGACTACACAGATACGCAGTATTTT. Its translation is CASSRDYTDTQYF. The whole variable domain, remainder taken from reference TRBV7-9 and TRBJ2-3, is DTGVSQNPRHKITKRGQNVTFRCDPISEHNRLYWYRQTLGQGPEFLTYFQNEAQLEKSRLLSDRFSAERPKGSFSTLEIQRTEQGDSAMYLCASSRDYTDTQYFGPGTRLTVL.